Each of the 23 T cell receptor beta chains below was sequenced from the same sample in a study of identifying expanded T cells in peripheral blood. The assay was immunoSEQ multiplex PCR, and TCRdb's table has in-frame clones only and misses some. The repertoire holds over 80,000 clones, around 88% seen once, with approximately 5.6% in the top ten. Material for sequencing was blood. These receptors were collected from a person between 18 and 75 years old in good health.

The chain has TRBV19 and TRBJ1-5; D is ambiguous. Germline V gene lookup returns CDR1 LNHDA and CDR2 SQIVND (reference sequence). The CDR3 length is 11 residues. V dropped 3 bases and J dropped 5 bases, with 2 bases sitting between them. The CDR3 region is CASSIYQPQHF. The CDR3 DNA follows: TGTGCCAGTAGTATCTATCAGCCCCAGCATTTT.

The sample holds a few counts of this clone. The V and J genes are TRBV5-6 and TRBJ1-6; D is unclear. CDR3 length: 14 amino acids. Trimming took 4 bases from V and 6 from J, leaving 11 bases between them. Germline CDR1 and CDR2: SGHDT and YYEEEE. CDR3 in amino acids: CASSPRLSNSPLHF. The CDR3 nucleotides read TGTGCCAGCAGCCCACGACTTTCTAATTCACCCCTCCACTTT.

This sequence joins TRBV9 and TRBJ1-1; no firm D call. V lost 0 bases to trimming and J lost 5 bases, with 11 bases between them. The CDR3 is made up of 14 amino acids. Germline-derived CDR1 and CDR2 are SGDLS and YYNGEE. The CDR3 bases are TGTGCCAGCAGCGTAGGGGGAAGAGGAACTGAAGCTTTCTTT. This translates into CASSVGGRGTEAFF.

CDR3 loop: CASNGASYNSPLHF. The DNA for the CDR3 is TGCGCCAGCAACGGGGCTTCCTATAATTCACCCCTCCACTTT. V is TRBV10-2 and J is TRBJ1-6; perhaps TRBD1 as D (5 bases). Trimming cost V 7 bases and J 1 base, with 8 bases left between them. This CDR3 has 14 residues. Germline CDR1 and CDR2: WSHSY and SAAADI.

This clone was seen once. V and J are TRBV5-1 and TRBJ2-5; 9 bases are shared with TRBD1. Trimming removed 3 bases from V and 7 bases from J; junction bases left unmatched: 7. Germline values: CDR1 SGHRS, CDR2 YFSETQ. The CDR3 runs to 14 residues. CDR3: CASSSTGTGTTQYF. For the CDR3, the DNA is TGCGCCAGCAGCTCTACCGGGACAGGGACGACCCAGTACTTC.

This clone showed up just a few times. The chain recombines TRBV25-1 with TRBJ2-7; D unresolved. The CDR3 consists of 11 residues. CDR1 is MGHDK, CDR2 SYGVNS, per germline. V gave up 4 bases and J gave up 2 bases, with 3 bases separating them. The CDR3: CASSGAYEQYF. CDR3 DNA sequence: TGTGCCAGCAGTGGGGCCTACGAGCAGTACTTC.

This chain uses TRBV5-1 with TRBJ2-7; 10 nucleotides agree with TRBD1. The CDR3 spans 15 residues. The ends lost 4 bases at V and 3 bases at J; junction bases unmatched: 7. Germline CDR1 is SGHRS and CDR2 is YFSETQ. The CDR3 DNA reads TGCGCCAGCAGCCCTGGACAGGGGGTGAACTACGAGCAGTACTTC. Its translation: CASSPGQGVNYEQYF.

This chain links TRBV5-6 with TRBJ1-4, with D perhaps matching TRBD1 (5 bases). V dropped 2 bases and J dropped 5 bases, with 10 bases sitting between them. The CDR3 totals 14 residues. CDR1 is SGHDT, CDR2 YYEEEE, per germline. The CDR3 nucleotides read TGTGCCAGCAGCTTAGGGGAGACAAATGAAAAACTGTTTTTT. Translated: CASSLGETNEKLFF. Variable domain in full (rest from reference TRBV5-6 and TRBJ1-4): DAGVTQSPTHLIKTRGQQVTLRCSPKSGHDTVSWYQQALGQGPQFIFQYYEEEERQRGNFPDRFSGHQFPNYSSELNVNALLLGDSALYLCASSLGETNEKLFFGSGTQLSVL.

Details on this clone: This could be a read error, since a much larger clone is one nucleotide away. The chain recombines TRBV9 with TRBJ1-2; no clear D gene. V dropped 4 bases and J dropped 10 bases, with 23 bases sitting between them. This CDR3 is built from 15 residues. Germline V gene data show CDR1 as SGDLS and CDR2 as YYNGEE. CDR3 protein: CASSTQPGPYADYTF. The DNA of the CDR3 is TGTGCCAGCAGCACCCAGCCCGGGCCCTATGCGGACTACACCTTC.

The chain links TRBV2 to TRBJ1-2; D may be TRBD1 (5 bases). Trimming took off 7 bases at V and 10 bases at J, with 22 bases between the two ends. This CDR3 region has 14 residues. Germline values: CDR1 SNHLY, CDR2 FYNNEI. CDR3 loop: CASNGAYPSPAYTF. CDR3 bases: TGTGCCAGCAACGGGGCATACCCAAGTCCGGCCTACACCTTC.

This rearrangement joins TRBV25-1 to TRBJ1-3, with 7 bases that match TRBD1. Germline V gene sequence: CDR1 MGHDK, CDR2 SYGVNS. This CDR3 contains 14 residues. Trimming removed 9 bases from V and 0 bases from J; junction bases left unmatched: 5. This chain's CDR3 is CASQHRGSGNTIYF. CDR3 nucleotides: TGTGCCAGTCAACACAGGGGCTCTGGAAACACCATATATTTT. The variable domain in full, completed from reference TRBV25-1 and TRBJ1-3, reads EADIYQTPRYLVIGTGKKITLECSQTMGHDKMYWYQQDPGMELHLIHYSYGVNSTEKGDLSSESTVSRIRTEHFPLTLESARPSHTSQYLCASQHRGSGNTIYFGEGSWLTVV.

This clone counts as medium-sized (0.01 to 0.1%). V gene TRBV10-2 combines with J gene TRBJ2-1, with 10 bases aligning to TRBD1. CDR3 length equals 16 residues. The V gene end was trimmed by 5 bases and the J gene end by 3 bases; junction bases not matched to a gene: 7. CDR1 and CDR2 from the germline V gene are WSHSY and SAAADI. DNA for the CDR3: TGCGCCAGCAGTAGTGGGACAGGGGAACTCTACAATGAGCAGTTCTTC. This encodes CASSSGTGELYNEQFF.

The V gene is TRBV19, the J gene TRBJ1-1; 9 positions match TRBD1. V dropped 4 bases and J dropped 6; count of bases not matched to a gene: 6. This CDR3 is built from 14 residues. Germline loops: CDR1 LNHDA, CDR2 SQIVND (reference sequence). The CDR3 DNA sequence: TGTGCCAGTAGTAACCGACAGGGGGGACCTGAAGCTTTCTTT. Protein sequence: CASSNRQGGPEAFF. Based on the CDR3 plus reference TRBV19 and TRBJ1-1, the full variable domain is DGGITQSPKYLFRKEGQNVTLSCEQNLNHDAMYWYRQDPGQGLRLIYYSQIVNDFQKGDIAEGYSVSREKKESFPLTVTSAQKNPTAFYLCASSNRQGGPEAFFGQGTRLTVV.

As to this clone: Additional DNA sequences in this sample encode the identical CDR3. The chain employs TRBV15 and TRBJ1-2; 7 positions agree with TRBD1. This CDR3 region has 13 residues. V shed 3 bases, J shed 4 bases, and the junction held 2 bases outside the gene matches. CDR1 and CDR2 (germline): LNHNV, YYDKDF (reference sequence). The CDR3 DNA reads TGTGCCACCAGCAGGGACAGGTCCTATGGCTACACCTTC. Translation: CATSRDRSYGYTF.

This chain uses TRBV4-1 with TRBJ1-3; no firm D call. This CDR3 is 16 amino acids long. Germline CDR1 reads MGHRA; CDR2 reads YSYEKL. V gave up 2 bases and J gave up 6 bases, with 17 bases separating them. This CDR3 reads CASSQIRTDFLNTIYF. CDR3 sequence (DNA): TGCGCCAGCAGCCAAATCAGGACCGATTTCCTAAACACCATATATTTT.

The J gene is TRBJ1-6, the V gene TRBV5-4; a weak D match, TRBD1 (5 bases). V lost 3 bases and J 6 bases, leaving 10 bases between the germline ends. The CDR3 totals 14 residues. Germline V gene lookup returns CDR1 SGHNT and CDR2 YYREEE (reference sequence). CDR3 nucleotide sequence: TGTGCCAGCAGCTGGAGGGACCGTAATTCACCCCTCCACTTT. Protein: CASSWRDRNSPLHF.

This clone has a handful of counts. The chain has TRBV7-2 and TRBJ1-5; D is uncertain. Germline lookup yields CDR1 SGHTA and CDR2 FQGNSA. With 5 bases removed from V and 7 bases from J, the gap between germline ends came to 9 bases. There are 12 residues in the CDR3. This chain's CDR3 is CASSPPGQPQHF. As DNA, the CDR3 is TGTGCCAGCAGCCCCCCCGGGCAGCCCCAGCATTTT.

This chain joins TRBV29-1 and TRBJ2-3; 12 bases are shared with TRBD1. The CDR3 is made up of 20 amino acids. CDR1 and CDR2 (germline): SQVTM, ANQGSEA. Losses at the gene ends were 4 bases for V and 1 base for J; bases not matched to a gene: 18. This chain's CDR3 is CSVVFVWDRGLVTRTDTQYF. CDR3 in DNA: TGCAGCGTTGTTTTTGTCTGGGACAGGGGGCTGGTTACACGCACAGATACGCAGTATTTT.

In its sample, this clone was seen a few times. The V call is TRBV11-2, the J call TRBJ1-2; no definite D call. The germline gives CDR1 SGHAT, CDR2 FQNNGV. V gave up 3 bases and J gave up 0 bases, with 5 bases separating them. The CDR3 is 13 residues long. The CDR3 sequence is CASSLEANYGYTF. The CDR3 DNA reads as TGTGCCAGCAGCTTGGAAGCTAACTATGGCTACACCTTC. The whole variable domain, remainder taken from reference TRBV11-2 and TRBJ1-2, is EAGVAQSPRYKIIEKRQSVAFWCNPISGHATLYWYQQILGQGPKLLIQFQNNGVVDDSQLPKDRFSAERLKGVDSTLKIQPAKLEDSAVYLCASSLEANYGYTFGSGTRLTVV.

V and J are TRBV9 and TRBJ2-7; tentative D call: TRBD2 (7 bases). The germline V and J ends were trimmed by 3 bases and 6 bases, with 19 bases remaining between them. The CDR3 runs 15 residues. Germline assignment: CDR1 SGDLS and CDR2 YYNGEE. CDR3 residues: CASSGQGRGAGEQYF. CDR3 sequence (DNA): TGTGCCAGCAGCGGCCAGGGACGGGGGGCAGGCGAGCAGTACTTC.

This chain uses TRBV5-1 with TRBJ1-3, with a tentative D call TRBD1 (5 bases). The length of the CDR3 is 14 residues. Trimming stripped 3 bases from V and 6 bases from J, with 13 bases between. Per the germline V gene, CDR1 is SGHRS and CDR2 is YFSETQ. The CDR3 loop reads CASSSGTHENTIYF. CDR3 in DNA: TGCGCCAGCAGCTCCGGGACCCACGAAAACACCATATATTTT.

The chain uses TRBV25-1 and TRBJ1-1; D not certain. V was clipped by 7 bases and J by 1 base, with 10 bases between them. The CDR3 contains 13 residues. Germline V lookup: CDR1 MGHDK, CDR2 SYGVNS. DNA of the CDR3: TGTGCCAGCACCTTAAAGGGGAACACTGAAGCTTTCTTT. Translating gives CASTLKGNTEAFF.

The rearrangement links TRBV6-5 to TRBJ1-2, with TRBD1 identical over 8 bases. This CDR3 is 13 amino acids long. The trim removed 6 bases at V and 8 bases at J, leaving 8 bases unmatched. Germline V CDR1 and CDR2: MNHEY, SVGAGI. The CDR3 coding sequence is TGTGCCAGCAGCCCCCAGGGGGCGGGGGGCTACACCTTC. It codes for CASSPQGAGGYTF.